This passage covers 14 T cell receptor beta chains from one sample sequenced in a study of cytomegalovirus exposure and HLA in healthy donors. Researchers ran the PCR with 60 Vbeta and 13 Jbeta primers. Clones were sequenced by immunoSEQ multiplex PCR, and TCRdb holds only the in-frame ones, with some missing. This table has fewer than 150,000 clones, over 60% appearing once. The sample consisted of PBMCs. These receptor sequences come from a human donor in good health.

The chain recombines TRBV29-1 with TRBJ1-2; D gene unclear. Germline V gene lookup returns CDR1 SQVTM and CDR2 ANQGSEA. The CDR3 contains 14 residues. V was trimmed by 5 bases and J by 3 bases, leaving 16 bases between them. CDR3 sequence (DNA): TGCAGCGTTCGAGACGGCGGCTCCCACTATGGCTACACCTTC. It yields the protein CSVRDGGSHYGYTF.

This sequence joins TRBV4-1 and TRBJ1-1; D is possibly TRBD1 (6 bases). There are 14 residues in the CDR3. The V gene lost 1 base and the J gene lost 4 bases, with 10 bases spanning the gap. The germline gives CDR1 MGHRA, CDR2 YSYEKL. Here the CDR3 reads CASSQGVRGTEAFF. CDR3 DNA: TGCGCCAGCAGCCAAGGTGTCAGGGGCACTGAAGCTTTCTTT.

The sample holds a few counts of this clone. V is TRBV5-1 and J is TRBJ2-7, with TRBD1 identical over 8 bases. The CDR3 is 13 amino acids. V lost 0 bases to trimming and J lost 4 bases; unmatched junction nucleotides: 0. Looked up from germline, CDR1 is SGHRS and CDR2 is YFSETQ. CDR3 in amino acids: CASSLDRGYEQYF. In DNA, the CDR3 is TGCGCCAGCAGCTTGGACAGGGGGTACGAGCAGTACTTC. The full variable domain, in which reference TRBV5-1 and TRBJ2-7 provide the parts outside the CDR3, is KAGVTQTPRYLIKTRGQQVTLSCSPISGHRSVSWYQQTPGQGLQFLFEYFSETQRNKGNFPGRFSGRQFSNSRSEMNVSTLELGDSALYLCASSLDRGYEQYFGPGTRLTVT.

The DNA for the CDR3 is TGTGCCAGCAGCTTGATTGGGTTGGAGGGGGCGGAATATGGCTACACCTTC. This gives the protein CASSLIGLEGAEYGYTF. This rearrangement joins TRBV5-4 to TRBJ1-2, with 7 nucleotides matching TRBD1. Germline values: CDR1 SGHNT, CDR2 YYREEE (reference sequence). V dropped 1 base and J dropped 5; count of bases not matched to a gene: 14. The CDR3 runs to 17 residues.

This clone was recorded a few times. The CDR3 spells CASSQDPGTSGRASTDTQYF. CDR3 bases: TGCGCCAGCAGCCAAGATCCCGGGACTAGCGGGAGGGCTAGCACAGATACGCAGTATTTT. This chain connects TRBV4-1 to TRBJ2-3, with TRBD2 matching 16 bases. The CDR3 sequence is 20 residues long. In germline, CDR1 is MGHRA, CDR2 YSYEKL. V shed 0 bases, J shed 0 bases, and the junction held 6 bases outside the gene matches.

The J gene is TRBJ1-5, the V gene TRBV18; D uncertain. The CDR3 has 14 amino acids. In germline, CDR1 is KGHSH, CDR2 LQKENI. Trimming removed 3 bases at V and 4 bases at J, with 10 bases between. CDR3 loop: CASSPPTVNQPQHF. The CDR3 DNA is TGTGCCAGCTCACCTCCGACTGTGAATCAGCCCCAGCATTTT.

V gene TRBV7-9 combines with J gene TRBJ1-6; TRBD1 aligns across 10 bases. Germline CDR1 reads SEHNR; CDR2 reads FQNEAQ (reference sequence). V trimming: 1 base; J trimming: 7 bases; junction bases outside the gene matches: 1. This CDR3 is 15 amino acids long. The DNA of the CDR3 is TGTGCCAGCAGCTTAGAGACAGGGGGCAATTCACCCCTCCACTTT. Its protein product is CASSLETGGNSPLHF.

This clone was seen a handful of times. The V gene is TRBV10-3, the J gene TRBJ2-5; possibly TRBD1 for D (5 bases). Germline V lookup: CDR1 ENHRY, CDR2 SYGVKD. The V end lost 2 bases, the J end lost 5 bases, and 12 bases lay between the germline ends. CDR3 size: 14 residues. The CDR3 bases are TGTGCCATCAGTGAGAGCCAGGGTGGGGAGACCCAGTACTTC. This codes for CAISESQGGETQYF.

The V and J genes are TRBV28 and TRBJ2-7; 16 bases map to TRBD2. With V trimmed by 5 bases and J by 7 bases, 8 bases remained unmatched. The CDR3 is 16 amino acids. Germline V gene lookup returns CDR1 MDHEN and CDR2 SYDVKM. The CDR3 DNA sequence: TGTGCCAGCAGTGTCGGGGGGACTAGCGGGAGGGAAGAGCAGTACTTC. Translating it yields CASSVGGTSGREEQYF.

To note about this clone: In the same sample, other DNA sequences code for this CDR3. The rearrangement joins TRBV6-1 to TRBJ1-1; perhaps TRBD1 as D (5 bases). From germline, CDR1 is MNHNS and CDR2 SASEGT. Trimming shortened V by 3 bases and J by 11 bases, and 16 bases separated the two germline ends. CDR3 size: 13 residues. CDR3 in DNA: TGTGCCAGCAGTGAGGGAGGGGCGGTTGAGGCTTTCTTT. Translating it yields CASSEGGAVEAFF.

This chain connects TRBV28 to TRBJ1-2; D is perhaps TRBD1 (6 bases). V was trimmed by 5 bases and J by 4 bases, leaving 14 bases between them. In germline, CDR1 is MDHEN, CDR2 SYDVKM. The CDR3 spans 14 residues. This CDR3 is CASSPATGIYGYTF. The CDR3 bases are TGTGCCAGCAGTCCAGCAACAGGGATCTATGGCTACACCTTC.

J is TRBJ2-7 and V is TRBV6-5, with TRBD1 matching over 9 bases. The CDR3 consists of 16 residues. CDR1 and CDR2 from the germline V gene are MNHEY and SVGAGI. The junction had 12 bases not matched to a gene; V was cut back by 2 bases and J by 7 bases. CDR3 sequence: CASSYGGTGNLREQYF. CDR3 DNA: TGTGCCAGCAGTTACGGTGGGACAGGGAACCTTCGAGAGCAGTACTTC.

The rearrangement joins TRBV18 to TRBJ1-4; perhaps TRBD1 as D (6 bases). CDR1 and CDR2 (germline): KGHSH, LQKENI. This CDR3 is built from 15 residues. Deletions cut 2 bases from V and 2 bases from J, with 9 bases between. CDR3 sequence reads: CASSPRGTTNEKLFF. Written as DNA, the CDR3 is TGTGCCAGCTCACCAAGGGGGACGACTAATGAAAAACTGTTTTTT.

The rearrangement uses TRBV11-2 and TRBJ2-7; 7 bases are a match to TRBD1. This CDR3 comprises 18 residues. Trimming cost V 5 bases and J 2 bases; bases outside gene matches: 18. Germline V gene lookup returns CDR1 SGHAT and CDR2 FQNNGV. The CDR3 is CASSPLNRPGQTTYEQYF. The DNA of the CDR3 is TGTGCCAGCAGCCCGCTAAATCGACCGGGACAGACGACCTACGAGCAGTACTTC.